The rows below give T cell receptor beta chains drawn from one sample of a study of cytomegalovirus exposure and HLA in healthy donors. Here immunoSEQ multiplex PCR was the method, and the copy in TCRdb shows in-frame clones only, minus some. The table records around 200,000 clones, 75% to 85% of them present only once. Sequencing input: PBMCs. The receptor source for this set is a girl aged 2 to 10 in good health and CMV-seropositive. CDR3s include the opening cysteine and the closing phenylalanine or tryptophan. D genes are given only for firm matches. Rows give clone size only sometimes, using once, few, many, or a class for an expanded clone.

v_gene	d_gene	abundance	j_gene	CDR3nt	CDR3aa
TRBV28	-	few	TRBJ1-2	TGTGCCAGCAGCTCGGGGGGCCTGTATGGCTACACCTTC	CASSSGGLYGYTF
TRBV28	TRBD1	-	TRBJ2-7	TGTGCCAGCGGGACAGGGTTTCCCGTCGAGCAGTACTTC	CASGTGFPVEQYF
TRBV15	TRBD1	-	TRBJ1-2	TGTGCCACCAGCAGAGATCTCCAGGGGGCTCGGGGCTACACCTTC	CATSRDLQGARGYTF
TRBV6-4	TRBD1	-	TRBJ2-3	TGTGCCAGCGGACAGGGCCTAGGGAAGGCAGATACGCAGTATTTT	CASGQGLGKADTQYF
TRBV27	-	-	TRBJ2-3	TGTGCCAGCAGCCCCTTCGCGGGCGAAGATACGCAGTATTTT	CASSPFAGEDTQYF
TRBV19	-	-	TRBJ2-6	TGTGCCAGTAGAACCCTAGGCGGGATAAGCTCTGGGGCCAACGTCCTGACTTTC	CASRTLGGISSGANVLTF
TRBV5-1	-	-	TRBJ1-1	TGCGCCAGCAGCTTGGTGGGCGGGGGGAACACTGAAGCTTTCTTT	CASSLVGGGNTEAFF
TRBV5-5	-	-	TRBJ1-1	TGTGCCAGCAGCTTAGCAGGGACTACTGAAGCTTTCTTT	CASSLAGTTEAFF
TRBV11-3	-	-	TRBJ2-3	TGTGCCAGCACGCGGCGGGACGGCACAGATACGCAGTATTTT	CASTRRDGTDTQYF
TRBV11-3	-	-	TRBJ1-4	TGTGCCAGCAGCCCACGACAGTTTGCAACTAATGAAAAACTGTTTTTT	CASSPRQFATNEKLFF
TRBV5-1	TRBD2	-	TRBJ2-3	TGCGCCAGCAGCTTGGGCCAACTAGCGGGCACAGATACGCAGTATTTT	CASSLGQLAGTDTQYF
TRBV19	-	-	TRBJ1-4	TGTGCCAGTAGGCCCGGGGGTGTCTGGGGGTTCGGTGAAAAACTGTTTTTT	CASRPGGVWGFGEKLFF
TRBV6-5	TRBD1	-	TRBJ1-2	TGTGCCAGCAGTTACGGGACAGACTTCAACTATGGCTACACCTTC	CASSYGTDFNYGYTF
TRBV28	TRBD2	-	TRBJ2-7	TGTGCCAGCAGTTTCCCCGCCGGGACTAGTATTGCTTACGAGCAGTACTTC	CASSFPAGTSIAYEQYF
TRBV19	TRBD2	-	TRBJ2-1	TGTGCCAGTAGTATAGTGGGGAGGGGAGTATCCTACAATGAGCAGTTCTTC	CASSIVGRGVSYNEQFF
TRBV28	TRBD1	once	TRBJ1-2	TGTGCCAGCACTGTTACAGGGGCTGGCTACACCTTC	CASTVTGAGYTF
TRBV6-1	TRBD1	-	TRBJ1-2	TGTGCCAGCAGTGACGCAGGGGGGTATGGCTACACCTTC	CASSDAGGYGYTF
TRBV4-3	-	-	TRBJ1-1	TGCGCCAGCAGCCAAGATGCGGGTTGGAACACTGAAGCTTTCTTT	CASSQDAGWNTEAFF
TRBV5-4	-	-	TRBJ2-7	TGTGCCAGCAGCACCCGACAGAATCCCTACGAGCAGTACTTC	CASSTRQNPYEQYF
TRBV30	-	-	TRBJ2-7	TGTGCCTGGAGTGTATATCGGCCGGGGGAGCAGTACTTC	CAWSVYRPGEQYF
TRBV19	TRBD1	-	TRBJ2-6	TGTGCCAGTAGTAGGCCCCCGGGACAGGTAGGCTCTGGGGCCAACGTCCTGACTTTC	CASSRPPGQVGSGANVLTF
TRBV5-1	TRBD1	once	TRBJ1-1	TGCGCCAGCAGCTTAGGGACAGGGGGAAGTTGGGCTTTCTTT	CASSLGTGGSWAFF